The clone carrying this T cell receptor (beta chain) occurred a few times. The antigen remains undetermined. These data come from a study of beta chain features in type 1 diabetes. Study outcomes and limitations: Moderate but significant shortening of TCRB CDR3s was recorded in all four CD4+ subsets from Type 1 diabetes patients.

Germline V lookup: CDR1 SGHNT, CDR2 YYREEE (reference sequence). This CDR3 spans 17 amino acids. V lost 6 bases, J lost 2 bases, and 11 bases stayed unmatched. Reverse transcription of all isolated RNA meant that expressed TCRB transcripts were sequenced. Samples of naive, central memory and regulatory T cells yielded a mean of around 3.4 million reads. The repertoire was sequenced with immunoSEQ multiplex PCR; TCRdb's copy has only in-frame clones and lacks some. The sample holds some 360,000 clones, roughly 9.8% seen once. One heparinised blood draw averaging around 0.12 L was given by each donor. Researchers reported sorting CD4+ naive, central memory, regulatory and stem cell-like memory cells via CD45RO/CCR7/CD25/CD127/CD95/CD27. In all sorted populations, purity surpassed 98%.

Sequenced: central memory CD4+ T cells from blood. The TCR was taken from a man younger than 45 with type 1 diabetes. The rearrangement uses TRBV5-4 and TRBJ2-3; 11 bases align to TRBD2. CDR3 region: CASTPGGTSGYTDTQYF. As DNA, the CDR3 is TGTGCCAGCACCCCTGGTGGGACTAGCGGTTACACAGATACGCAGTATTTT.